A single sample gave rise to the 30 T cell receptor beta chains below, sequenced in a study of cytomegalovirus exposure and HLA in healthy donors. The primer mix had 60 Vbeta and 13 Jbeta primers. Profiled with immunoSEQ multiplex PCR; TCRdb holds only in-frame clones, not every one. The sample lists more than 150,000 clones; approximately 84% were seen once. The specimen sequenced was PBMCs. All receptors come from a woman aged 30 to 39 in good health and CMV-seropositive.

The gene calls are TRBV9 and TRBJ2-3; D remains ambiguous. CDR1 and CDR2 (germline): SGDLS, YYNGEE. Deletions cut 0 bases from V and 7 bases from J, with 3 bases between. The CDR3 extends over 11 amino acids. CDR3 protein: CASSVANTQYF. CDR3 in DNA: TGTGCCAGCAGCGTAGCCAATACGCAGTATTTT.

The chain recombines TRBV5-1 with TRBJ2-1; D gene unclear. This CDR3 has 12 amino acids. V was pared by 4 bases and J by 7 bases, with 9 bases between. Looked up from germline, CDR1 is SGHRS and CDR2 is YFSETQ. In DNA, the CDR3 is TGCGCCAGCAGCCCCCTTAATAATGAGCAGTTCTTC. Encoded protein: CASSPLNNEQFF. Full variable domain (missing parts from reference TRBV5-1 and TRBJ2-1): KAGVTQTPRYLIKTRGQQVTLSCSPISGHRSVSWYQQTPGQGLQFLFEYFSETQRNKGNFPGRFSGRQFSNSRSEMNVSTLELGDSALYLCASSPLNNEQFFGPGTRLTVL.

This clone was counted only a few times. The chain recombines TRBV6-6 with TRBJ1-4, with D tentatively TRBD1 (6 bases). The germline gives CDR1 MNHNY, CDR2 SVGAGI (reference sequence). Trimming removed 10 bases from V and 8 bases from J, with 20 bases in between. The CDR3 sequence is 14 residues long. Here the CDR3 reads CATTGSRVLEKLFF. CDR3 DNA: TGTGCCACCACAGGGTCCAGGGTGTTGGAAAAACTGTTTTTT.

The CDR3 nucleotides read TGTGCCAGCAGCCGGAAGACAGTTACGAACACCGGGGAGCTGTTTTTT. This translates into CASSRKTVTNTGELFF. The chain carries TRBV6-6 and TRBJ2-2; D is perhaps TRBD1 (5 bases). Trimming removed 6 bases at V and 0 bases at J, with 14 bases between. Germline V gene sequence: CDR1 MNHNY, CDR2 SVGAGI (reference sequence). The CDR3 covers 16 residues.

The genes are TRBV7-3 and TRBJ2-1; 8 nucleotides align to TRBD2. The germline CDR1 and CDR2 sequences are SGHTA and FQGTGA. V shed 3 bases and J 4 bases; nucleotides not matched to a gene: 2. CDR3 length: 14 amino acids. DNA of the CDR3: TGTGCCAGCAGCTTCGGGACTAGTTACAATGAGCAGTTCTTC. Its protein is CASSFGTSYNEQFF. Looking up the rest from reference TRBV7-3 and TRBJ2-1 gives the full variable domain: GAGVSQTPSNKVTEKGKYVELRCDPISGHTALYWYRQSLGQGPEFLIYFQGTGAADDSGLPNDRFFAVRPEGSVSTLKIQRTERGDSAVYLCASSFGTSYNEQFFGPGTRLTVL.

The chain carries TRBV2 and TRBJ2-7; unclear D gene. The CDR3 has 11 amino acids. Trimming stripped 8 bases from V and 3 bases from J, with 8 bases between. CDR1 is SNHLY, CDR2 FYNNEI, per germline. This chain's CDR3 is CASVRNYEQYF. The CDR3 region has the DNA TGTGCCAGCGTTAGAAACTACGAGCAGTACTTC.

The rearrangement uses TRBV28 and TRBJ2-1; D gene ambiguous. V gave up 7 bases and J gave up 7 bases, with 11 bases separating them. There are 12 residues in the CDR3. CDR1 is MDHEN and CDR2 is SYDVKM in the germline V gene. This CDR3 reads CASNLGRNEQFF. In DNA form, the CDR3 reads TGTGCCAGCAACTTAGGCAGGAATGAGCAGTTCTTC. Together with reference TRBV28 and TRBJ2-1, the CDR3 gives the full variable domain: DVKVTQSSRYLVKRTGEKVFLECVQDMDHENMFWYRQDPGLGLRLIYFSYDVKMKEKGDIPEGYSVSREKKERFSLILESASTNQTSMYLCASNLGRNEQFFGPGTRLTVL.

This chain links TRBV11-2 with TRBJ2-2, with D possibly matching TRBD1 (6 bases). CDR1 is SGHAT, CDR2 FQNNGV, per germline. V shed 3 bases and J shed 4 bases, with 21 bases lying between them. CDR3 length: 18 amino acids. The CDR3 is CASSFPVTPRGSTGELFF. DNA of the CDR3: TGTGCCAGCAGCTTCCCGGTAACCCCCAGGGGATCCACCGGGGAGCTGTTTTTT.

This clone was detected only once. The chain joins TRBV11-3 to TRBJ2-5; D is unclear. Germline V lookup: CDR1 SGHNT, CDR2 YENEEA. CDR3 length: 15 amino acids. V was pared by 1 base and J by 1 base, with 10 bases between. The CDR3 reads CASSLGHPGQETQYF. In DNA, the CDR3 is TGTGCCAGCAGCTTAGGTCACCCGGGCCAAGAGACCCAGTACTTC.

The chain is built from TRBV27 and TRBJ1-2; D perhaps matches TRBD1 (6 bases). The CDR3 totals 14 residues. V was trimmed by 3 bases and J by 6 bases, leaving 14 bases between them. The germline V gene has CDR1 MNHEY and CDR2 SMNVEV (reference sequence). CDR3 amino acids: CASSFLGAQDGYTF. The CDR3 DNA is TGTGCCAGCAGTTTTCTGGGGGCGCAGGATGGCTACACCTTC.

The CDR3 DNA reads TGTGCCAGCAGCCAAGGGGCGGAGGGAAACACTGAAGCTTTCTTT. This gives the protein CASSQGAEGNTEAFF. The V and J genes are TRBV4-2 and TRBJ1-1; no firm D call. CDR3 size: 15 residues. Looked up from germline, CDR1 is LGHNA and CDR2 is YNFKEQ. Trimming cost V 1 base and J 2 bases, with 11 bases left between them.

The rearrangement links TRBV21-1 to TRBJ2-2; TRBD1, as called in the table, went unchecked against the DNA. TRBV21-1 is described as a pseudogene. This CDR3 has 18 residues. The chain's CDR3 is CARPGRGGTGGNTGELFF. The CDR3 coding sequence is TGTGCCCGGCCGGGAAGGGGGGGGACAGGGGGGAACACCGGGGAGCTGTTTTTT.

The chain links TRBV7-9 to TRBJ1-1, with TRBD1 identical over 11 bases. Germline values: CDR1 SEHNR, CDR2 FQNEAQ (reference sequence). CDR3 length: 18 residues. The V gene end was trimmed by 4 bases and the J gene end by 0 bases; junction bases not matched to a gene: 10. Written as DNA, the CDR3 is TGTGCCAGCAGCTCCCCTGGGACAGGGGGAAGGGTGAACACTGAAGCTTTCTTT. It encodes CASSSPGTGGRVNTEAFF.

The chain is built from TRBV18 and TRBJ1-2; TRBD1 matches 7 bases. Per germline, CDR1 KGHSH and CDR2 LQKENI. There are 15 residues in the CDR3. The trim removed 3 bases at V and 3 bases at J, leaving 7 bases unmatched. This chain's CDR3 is CASSPTQTGDYGYTF. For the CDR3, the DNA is TGTGCCAGCTCACCTACTCAAACAGGGGACTATGGCTACACCTTC.

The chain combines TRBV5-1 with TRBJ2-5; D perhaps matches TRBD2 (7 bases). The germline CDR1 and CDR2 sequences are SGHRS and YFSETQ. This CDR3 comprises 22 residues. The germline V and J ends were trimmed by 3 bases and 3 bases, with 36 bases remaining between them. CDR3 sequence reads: CASSSFKGGGLGPNYPEETQYF. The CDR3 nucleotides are TGCGCCAGCAGCTCGTTTAAGGGGGGAGGGCTCGGACCGAACTATCCCGAAGAGACCCAGTACTTC.

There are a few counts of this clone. CDR3 amino acids: CASSPGYTEAFF. The CDR3 nucleotides are TGTGCCAGCAGCCCCGGGTACACTGAAGCTTTCTTT. V gene TRBV7-8 combines with J gene TRBJ1-1; D is unresolved. Trimming took 5 bases from V and 3 from J, leaving 7 bases between them. Germline V gives CDR1 SGHVS, CDR2 FQNEAQ. The CDR3 consists of 12 residues. Based on the CDR3 plus reference TRBV7-8 and TRBJ1-1, the full variable domain is GAGVSQSPRYKVAKRGQDVALRCDPISGHVSLFWYQQALGQGPEFLTYFQNEAQLDKSGLPSDRFFAERPEGSVSTLKIQRTQQEDSAVYLCASSPGYTEAFFGQGTRLTVV.

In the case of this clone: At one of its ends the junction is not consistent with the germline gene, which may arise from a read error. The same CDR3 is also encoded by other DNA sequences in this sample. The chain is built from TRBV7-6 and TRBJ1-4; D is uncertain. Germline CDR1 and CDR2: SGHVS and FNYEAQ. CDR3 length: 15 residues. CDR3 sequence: CASSRGEATNEKLFF. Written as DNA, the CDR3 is TGTGCCAGCAGCCGCGGGGAGGCAACTAATGAAAAGCTGTTTTTT.

Written as DNA, the CDR3 is TGTGCCAGCAGCCCAGGGGTTAGGGGCAATCAGCCCCAGCATTTT. Amino acids: CASSPGVRGNQPQHF. The chain recombines TRBV9 with TRBJ1-5; weak D call: TRBD1 (6 bases). Looked up from germline, CDR1 is SGDLS and CDR2 is YYNGEE. This CDR3 is 15 amino acids long. The germline V and J ends were trimmed by 4 bases and 2 bases, with 13 bases remaining between them.

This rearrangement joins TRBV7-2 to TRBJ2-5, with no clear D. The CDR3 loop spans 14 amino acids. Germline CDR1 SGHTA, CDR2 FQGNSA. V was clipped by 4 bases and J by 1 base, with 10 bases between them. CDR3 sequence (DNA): TGTGCCAGCAGCTATTTCGGCGGCCAAGAGACCCAGTACTTC. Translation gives CASSYFGGQETQYF.

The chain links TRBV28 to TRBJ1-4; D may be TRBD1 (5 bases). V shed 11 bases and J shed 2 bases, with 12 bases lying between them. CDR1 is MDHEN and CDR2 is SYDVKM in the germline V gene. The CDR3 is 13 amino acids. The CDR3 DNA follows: TGTGCCGGACGGGGGGTTACTAATGAAAAACTGTTTTTT. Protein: CAGRGVTNEKLFF.

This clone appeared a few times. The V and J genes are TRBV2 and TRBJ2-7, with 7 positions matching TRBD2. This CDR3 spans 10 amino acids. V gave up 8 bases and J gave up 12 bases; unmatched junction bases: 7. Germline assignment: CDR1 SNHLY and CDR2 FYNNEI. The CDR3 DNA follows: TGTGCCAGCGGACTAGTAAGACTGTACTTC. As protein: CASGLVRLYF.

The CDR3 loop is CASSVGGPGELFF. The DNA for the CDR3 is TGTGCCAGCAGCGTAGGAGGGCCCGGGGAGCTGTTTTTT. The chain joins TRBV9 to TRBJ2-2; TRBD2 is a possible D gene (5 bases). CDR3 size: 13 residues. The V end was cut by 0 bases, the J end by 6 bases, with 6 bases between. Germline loops: CDR1 SGDLS, CDR2 YYNGEE.

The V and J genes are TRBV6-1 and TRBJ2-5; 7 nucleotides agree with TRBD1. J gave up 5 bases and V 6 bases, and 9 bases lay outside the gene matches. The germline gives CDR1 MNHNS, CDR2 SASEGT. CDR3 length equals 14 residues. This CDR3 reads CASRYTGAVETQYF. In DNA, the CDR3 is TGTGCCAGCAGGTATACAGGGGCGGTGGAGACCCAGTACTTC.

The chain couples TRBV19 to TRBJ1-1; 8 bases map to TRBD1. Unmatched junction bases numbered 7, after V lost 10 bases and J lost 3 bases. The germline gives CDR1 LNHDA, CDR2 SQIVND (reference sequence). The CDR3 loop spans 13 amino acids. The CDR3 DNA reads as TGTGCCACATACAGGGGGTCTTACACTGAAGCTTTCTTT. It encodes CATYRGSYTEAFF.

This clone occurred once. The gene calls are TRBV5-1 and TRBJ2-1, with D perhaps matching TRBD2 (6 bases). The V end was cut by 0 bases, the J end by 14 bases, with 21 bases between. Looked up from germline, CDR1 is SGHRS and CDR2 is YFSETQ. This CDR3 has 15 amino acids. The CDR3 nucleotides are TGCGCCAGCAGCTTGGAGGCGGGGTTGGGGGATATGAAGTTCTTC. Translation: CASSLEAGLGDMKFF.

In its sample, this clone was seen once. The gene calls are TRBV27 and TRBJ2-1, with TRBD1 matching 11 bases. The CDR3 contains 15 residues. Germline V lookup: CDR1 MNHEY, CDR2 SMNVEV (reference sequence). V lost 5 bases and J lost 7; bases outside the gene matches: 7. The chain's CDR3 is CASSPGTGGFNEQFF. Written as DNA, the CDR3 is TGTGCCAGCAGTCCCGGGACAGGGGGTTTTAATGAGCAGTTCTTC.

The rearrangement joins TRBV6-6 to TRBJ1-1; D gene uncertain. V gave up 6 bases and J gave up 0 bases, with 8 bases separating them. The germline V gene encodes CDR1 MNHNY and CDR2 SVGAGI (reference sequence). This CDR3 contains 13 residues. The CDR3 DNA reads TGTGCCAGCAGCTCCCCAGTGAACACTGAAGCTTTCTTT. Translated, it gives CASSSPVNTEAFF.

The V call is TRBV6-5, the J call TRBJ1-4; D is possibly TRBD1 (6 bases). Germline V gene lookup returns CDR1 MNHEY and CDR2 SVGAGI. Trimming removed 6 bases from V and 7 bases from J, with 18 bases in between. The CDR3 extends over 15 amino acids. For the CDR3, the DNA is TGTGCCAGCAGGACCCCCAGGGGTGGTAGTGAAAAACTGTTTTTT. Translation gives CASRTPRGGSEKLFF.

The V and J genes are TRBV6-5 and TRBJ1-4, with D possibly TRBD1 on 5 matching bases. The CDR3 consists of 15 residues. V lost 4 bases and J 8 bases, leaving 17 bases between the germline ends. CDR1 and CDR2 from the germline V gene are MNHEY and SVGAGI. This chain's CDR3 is CASSSISAGREKLFF. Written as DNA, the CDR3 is TGTGCCAGCAGTTCGATAAGCGCAGGGAGGGAAAAACTGTTTTTT.

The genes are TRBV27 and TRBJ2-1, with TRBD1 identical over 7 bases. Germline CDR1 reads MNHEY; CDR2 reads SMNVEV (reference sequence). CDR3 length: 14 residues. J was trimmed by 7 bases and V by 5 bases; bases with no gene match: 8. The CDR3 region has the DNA TGTGCCAGCAGTCTATACAGGGGTGGGAATGAGCAGTTCTTC. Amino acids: CASSLYRGGNEQFF.